This T cell receptor (beta chain) derives from a study of T cells in Graves' hyperthyroidism and ophthalmopathy. Study-wide results and caveats: The model's output predicted ophthalmopathy at a median of roughly 6.9 months prior to onset.

Researchers amplified the TCR beta CDR3 regions from RNA transcripts. The HTBI set primed first-round TCR CDR3 RT-PCR. MiXCR, run by TCRdb on the multiplex PCR reads, gives a single entry per CDR3 protein. This table holds over 250,000 distinct CDR3 sequences, 25% to 30% found once. In regard to this clonotype: The antigen is not known.

Germline assignment: CDR1 DFQATT and CDR2 SNEGSKA (reference sequence). The CDR3 contains 10 residues. V trimming: 7 bases; J trimming: 8 bases; junction bases outside the gene matches: 2. The chain uses TRBV20-1 and TRBJ1-2, with 9 bases lining up with TRBD1. The sequenced sample consisted of blood. This receptor was identified in a man aged 35 to 55 with Graves' hyperthyroidism that later progressed to Graves' ophthalmopathy. CDR3 bases: TGCAGTGGGGACAGGGAAGGCTACACCTTC. Amino acids: CSGDREGYTF.